The T cell receptor beta chain described here comes from a study of immune characterization of retroperitoneal liposarcoma. TCRdb recomputed calls from the PCR reads with MiXCR, one row per CDR3 protein. The sample lists about 10,000 distinct CDR3 sequences, over 25% occurring once. Germline V gene data show CDR1 as SGHRS and CDR2 as YFSETQ. This CDR3 contains 17 residues. V was clipped by 0 bases and J by 0 bases; unmatched bases: 5. The clonotype comes from a male donor with retroperitoneal liposarcoma. The V call is TRBV5-1, the J call TRBJ2-2; TRBD1 matches at 7 bases. Sequenced input: blood. CDR3 sequence: CASSLERTGSNTGELFF. The CDR3, as DNA: TGCGCCAGCAGCTTGGAACGGACAGGTTCGAACACCGGGGAGCTGTTTTTT.